This T cell receptor (beta chain) was sequenced during a study of CD8+ T cells in alopecia areata. Treatment of the sample: oral pan-JAK inhibitor, 5-10 mg twice daily. Peripheral blood samples and lesional scalp punch biopsies were obtained from alopecia areata patients. T lymphocytes (CD4+ and CD8+) were sorted from PBMCs. Study-wide points: The presence of one nonresponder keeps the tie between baseline CD8+ expansion and response uncertain. Alphabeta T cells residing in normal skin are also sequenced in scalp samples.

Following RNA extraction, reverse transcription yielded cDNA that acted as the sequencing template. TCRdb's table, derived via immunoSEQ multiplex PCR, lists solely in-frame clones and lacks some. This sample has roughly 120,000 clones; roughly 63% occur once, and the top ten carry more than 25%. Turning to this clone: The antigen is unknown.

This TCR derives from a human donor with alopecia areata. The sequencing used CD8+ T cells sorted from blood, collected at week 4, from a patient treated with tofacitinib.

CDR3 residues: CSVEDTPDTQYF. The DNA for the CDR3 is TGCAGCGTTGAGGACACTCCAGATACGCAGTATTTT. The chain combines TRBV29-1 with TRBJ2-3; maybe TRBD1 (5 bases). Between the trimmed V and J ends, which lost 3 bases and 4 bases, there was a span of 8 bases. Germline CDR1 is SQVTM and CDR2 is ANQGSEA. CDR3 length: 12 amino acids.